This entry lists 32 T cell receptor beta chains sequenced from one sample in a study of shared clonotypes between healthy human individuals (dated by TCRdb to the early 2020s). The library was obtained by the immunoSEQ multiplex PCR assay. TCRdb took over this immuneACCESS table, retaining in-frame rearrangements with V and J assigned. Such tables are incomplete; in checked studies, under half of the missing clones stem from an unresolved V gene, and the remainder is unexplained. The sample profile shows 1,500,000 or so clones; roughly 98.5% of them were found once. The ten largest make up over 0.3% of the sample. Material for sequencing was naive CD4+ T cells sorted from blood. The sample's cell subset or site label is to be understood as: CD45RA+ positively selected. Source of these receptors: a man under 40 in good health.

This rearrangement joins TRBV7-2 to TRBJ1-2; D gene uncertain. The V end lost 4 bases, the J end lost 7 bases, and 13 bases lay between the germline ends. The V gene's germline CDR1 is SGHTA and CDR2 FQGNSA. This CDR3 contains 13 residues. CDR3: CASSSQPGGGYTF. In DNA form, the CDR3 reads TGTGCCAGCAGCTCTCAACCCGGAGGTGGCTACACCTTC.

For the CDR3, the DNA is TGTGCCAGCAGTCTTCGTCCCGGACAGGGATGGGATACGCAGTATTTT. Protein: CASSLRPGQGWDTQYF. The chain couples TRBV27 to TRBJ2-3; 8 nucleotides align to TRBD1. Per the germline V gene, CDR1 is MNHEY and CDR2 is SMNVEV (reference sequence). The CDR3 is made up of 16 amino acids. The J segment lost 6 bases and the V segment lost 5 bases, leaving 13 bases of the junction unmatched.

CDR3 residues: CASSEAGYSNQPQHF. The CDR3 nucleotides read TGTGCCAGCAGTGAAGCAGGGTATAGCAATCAGCCCCAGCATTTT. The J gene is TRBJ1-5, the V gene TRBV2; D unresolved. V lost 0 bases to trimming and J lost 0 bases, with 6 bases between them. The CDR3 consists of 15 residues. In germline, CDR1 is SNHLY, CDR2 FYNNEI. Full variable domain (outside the CDR3, taken from reference TRBV2 and TRBJ1-5): EPEVTQTPSHQVTQMGQEVILRCVPISNHLYFYWYRQILGQKVEFLVSFYNNEISEKSEIFDDQFSVERPDGSNFTLKIRSTKLEDSAMYFCASSEAGYSNQPQHFGDGTRLSIL.

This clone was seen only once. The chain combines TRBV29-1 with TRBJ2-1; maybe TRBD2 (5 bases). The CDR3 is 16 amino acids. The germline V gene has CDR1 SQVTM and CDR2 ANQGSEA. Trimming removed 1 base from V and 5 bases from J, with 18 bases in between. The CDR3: CSVEGYWAGGNNEQFF. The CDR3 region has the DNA TGCAGCGTTGAAGGCTATTGGGCGGGCGGCAACAATGAGCAGTTCTTC.

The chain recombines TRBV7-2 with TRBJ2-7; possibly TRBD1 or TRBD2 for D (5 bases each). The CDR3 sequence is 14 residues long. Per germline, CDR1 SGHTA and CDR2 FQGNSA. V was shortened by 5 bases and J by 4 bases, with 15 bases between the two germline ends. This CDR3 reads CASSSQRGAYEQYF. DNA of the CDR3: TGTGCCAGCAGCAGCCAGAGGGGAGCTTACGAGCAGTACTTC.

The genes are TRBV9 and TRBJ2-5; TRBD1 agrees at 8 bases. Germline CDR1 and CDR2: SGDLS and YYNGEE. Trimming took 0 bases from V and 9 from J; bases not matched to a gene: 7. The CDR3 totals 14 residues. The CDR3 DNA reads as TGTGCCAGCAGCGTAGAAGGGACAGGTCGGGCCCAGTACTTC. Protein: CASSVEGTGRAQYF. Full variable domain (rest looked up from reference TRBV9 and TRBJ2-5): DSGVTQTPKHLITATGQRVTLRCSPRSGDLSVYWYQQSLDQGLQFLIQYYNGEERAKGNILERFSAQQFPDLHSELNLSSLELGDSALYFCASSVEGTGRAQYFGPGTRLLVL.

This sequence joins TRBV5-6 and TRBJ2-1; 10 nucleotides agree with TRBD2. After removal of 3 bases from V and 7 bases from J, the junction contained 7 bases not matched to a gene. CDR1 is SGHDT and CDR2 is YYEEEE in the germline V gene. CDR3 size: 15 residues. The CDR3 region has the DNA TGTGCCAGCAGCTCACCGGGACTAGCGCCAAATGAGCAGTTCTTC. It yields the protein CASSSPGLAPNEQFF.

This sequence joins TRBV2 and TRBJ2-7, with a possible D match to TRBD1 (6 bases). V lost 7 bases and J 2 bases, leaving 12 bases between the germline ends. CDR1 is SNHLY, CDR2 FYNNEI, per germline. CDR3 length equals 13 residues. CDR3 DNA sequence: TGTGCCAGCACCGGACAGCCGGCCTACGAGCAGTACTTC. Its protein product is CASTGQPAYEQYF. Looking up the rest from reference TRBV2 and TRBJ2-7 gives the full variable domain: EPEVTQTPSHQVTQMGQEVILRCVPISNHLYFYWYRQILGQKVEFLVSFYNNEISEKSEIFDDQFSVERPDGSNFTLKIRSTKLEDSAMYFCASTGQPAYEQYFGPGTRLTVT.

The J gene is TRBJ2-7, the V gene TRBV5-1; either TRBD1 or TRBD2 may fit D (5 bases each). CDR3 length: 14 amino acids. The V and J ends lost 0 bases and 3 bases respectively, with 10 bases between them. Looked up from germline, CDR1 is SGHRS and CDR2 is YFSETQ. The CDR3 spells CASSLAGDHYEQYF. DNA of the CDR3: TGCGCCAGCAGCTTGGCCGGGGACCACTACGAGCAGTACTTC.

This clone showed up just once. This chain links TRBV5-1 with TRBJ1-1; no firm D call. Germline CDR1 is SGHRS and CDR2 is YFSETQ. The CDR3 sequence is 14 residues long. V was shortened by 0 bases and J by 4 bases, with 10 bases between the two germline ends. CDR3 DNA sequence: TGCGCCAGCAGCTTGGGATCCGGGCCCACTGAAGCTTTCTTT. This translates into CASSLGSGPTEAFF. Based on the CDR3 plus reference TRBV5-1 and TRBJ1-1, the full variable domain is KAGVTQTPRYLIKTRGQQVTLSCSPISGHRSVSWYQQTPGQGLQFLFEYFSETQRNKGNFPGRFSGRQFSNSRSEMNVSTLELGDSALYLCASSLGSGPTEAFFGQGTRLTVV.

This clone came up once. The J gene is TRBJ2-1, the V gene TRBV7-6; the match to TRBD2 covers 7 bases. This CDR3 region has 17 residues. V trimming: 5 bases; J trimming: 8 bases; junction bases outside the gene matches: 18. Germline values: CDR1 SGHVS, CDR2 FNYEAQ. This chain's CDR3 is CASSRKEASGRGDEQFF. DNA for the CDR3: TGTGCCAGCAGCCGAAAGGAGGCTAGCGGAAGGGGAGATGAGCAGTTCTTC.

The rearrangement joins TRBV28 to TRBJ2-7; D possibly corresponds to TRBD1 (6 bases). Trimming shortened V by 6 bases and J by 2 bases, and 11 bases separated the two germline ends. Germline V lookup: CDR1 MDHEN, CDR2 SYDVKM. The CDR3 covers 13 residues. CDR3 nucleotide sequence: TGTGCCAGCAGAAGACAGGAGACCTACGAGCAGTACTTC. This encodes CASRRQETYEQYF. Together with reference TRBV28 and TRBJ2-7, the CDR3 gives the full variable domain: DVKVTQSSRYLVKRTGEKVFLECVQDMDHENMFWYRQDPGLGLRLIYFSYDVKMKEKGDIPEGYSVSREKKERFSLILESASTNQTSMYLCASRRQETYEQYFGPGTRLTVT.

The CDR3 is CASSDLAGAVFAEQFF. CDR3 coding DNA: TGTGCCAGCAGCGATCTAGCGGGAGCAGTTTTCGCTGAGCAGTTCTTC. The rearrangement joins TRBV28 to TRBJ2-1, with 10 positions matching TRBD2. The CDR3 runs to 16 residues. The germline V gene has CDR1 MDHEN and CDR2 SYDVKM. V lost 6 bases, J lost 9 bases, and 14 bases stayed unmatched.

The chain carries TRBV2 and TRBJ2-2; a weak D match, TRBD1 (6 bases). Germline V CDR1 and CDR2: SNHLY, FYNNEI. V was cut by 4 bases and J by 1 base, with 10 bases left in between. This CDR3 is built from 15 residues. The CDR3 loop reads CASSAGTWNTGELFF. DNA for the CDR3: TGTGCCAGCAGTGCCGGGACATGGAACACCGGGGAGCTGTTTTTT.

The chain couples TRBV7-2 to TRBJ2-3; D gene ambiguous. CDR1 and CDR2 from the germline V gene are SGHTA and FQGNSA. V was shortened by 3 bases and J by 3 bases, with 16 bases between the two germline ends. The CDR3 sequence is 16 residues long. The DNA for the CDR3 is TGTGCCAGCAGCTTTAGGTTCCGGGCCGTGACAGATACGCAGTATTTT. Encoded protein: CASSFRFRAVTDTQYF. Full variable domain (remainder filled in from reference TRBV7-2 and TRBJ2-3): GAGVSQSPSNKVTEKGKDVELRCDPISGHTALYWYRQSLGQGLEFLIYFQGNSAPDKSGLPSDRFSAERTGGSVSTLTIQRTQQEDSAVYLCASSFRFRAVTDTQYFGPGTRLTVL.

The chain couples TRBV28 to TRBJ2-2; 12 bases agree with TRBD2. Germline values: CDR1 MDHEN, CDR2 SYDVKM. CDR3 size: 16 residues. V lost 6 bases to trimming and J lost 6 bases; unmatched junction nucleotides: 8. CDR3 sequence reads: CASRHLAGGPPGELFF. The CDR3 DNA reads TGTGCCAGCAGACACCTAGCGGGAGGGCCACCCGGGGAGCTGTTTTTT.

In DNA, the CDR3 is TGTGCCAGCACTTTCCGTGGTAGCGAGCAGTACTTC. It encodes CASTFRGSEQYF. The V and J genes are TRBV6-1 and TRBJ2-7; D is unresolved. With 7 bases removed from V and 6 bases from J, the gap between germline ends came to 13 bases. Germline V gives CDR1 MNHNS, CDR2 SASEGT. This CDR3 contains 12 residues.

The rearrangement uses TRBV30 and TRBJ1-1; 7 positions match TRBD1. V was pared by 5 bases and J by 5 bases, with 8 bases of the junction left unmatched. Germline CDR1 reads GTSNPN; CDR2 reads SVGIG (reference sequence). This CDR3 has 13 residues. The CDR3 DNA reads TGTGCCTGGGACAGGGCGCGGGGAACTGAAGCTTTCTTT. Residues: CAWDRARGTEAFF.

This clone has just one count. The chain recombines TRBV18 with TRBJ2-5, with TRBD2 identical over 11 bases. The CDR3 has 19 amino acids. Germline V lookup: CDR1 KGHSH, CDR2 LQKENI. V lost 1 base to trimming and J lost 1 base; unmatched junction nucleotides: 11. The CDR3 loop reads CASSPLTSSGRILQETQYF. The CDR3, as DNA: TGTGCCAGCTCACCACTCACTTCTAGCGGGAGGATCCTCCAAGAGACCCAGTACTTC. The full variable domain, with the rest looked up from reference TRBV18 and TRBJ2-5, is NAGVMQNPRHLVRRRGQEARLRCSPMKGHSHVYWYRQLPEEGLKFMVYLQKENIIDESGMPKERFSAEFPKEGPSILRIQQVVRGDSAAYFCASSPLTSSGRILQETQYFGPGTRLLVL.

The CDR3 nucleotides read TGCGCCAGCAGCCAAGGTCCTCCGGGACTAGCGGGAGGGCTATACAATGAGCAGTTCTTC. This gives the protein CASSQGPPGLAGGLYNEQFF. This chain connects TRBV4-3 to TRBJ2-1; TRBD2 agrees at 16 bases. CDR1 is LGHNA, CDR2 YSLEER, per germline. The CDR3 has 20 residues. V was pared by 1 base and J by 4 bases, with 10 bases of the junction left unmatched.

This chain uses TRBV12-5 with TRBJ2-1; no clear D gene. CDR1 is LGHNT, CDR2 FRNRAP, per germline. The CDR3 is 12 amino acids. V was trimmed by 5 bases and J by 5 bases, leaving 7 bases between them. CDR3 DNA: TGTGCTAGTGGTCCCCAGGACAATGAGCAGTTCTTC. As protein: CASGPQDNEQFF.

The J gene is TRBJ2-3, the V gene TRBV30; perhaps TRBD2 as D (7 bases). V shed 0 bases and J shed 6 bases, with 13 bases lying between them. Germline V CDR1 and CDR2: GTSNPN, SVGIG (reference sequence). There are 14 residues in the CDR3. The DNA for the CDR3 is TGTGCCTGGAGTGTACGGACGGGGGGCGATACGCAGTATTTT. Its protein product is CAWSVRTGGDTQYF.

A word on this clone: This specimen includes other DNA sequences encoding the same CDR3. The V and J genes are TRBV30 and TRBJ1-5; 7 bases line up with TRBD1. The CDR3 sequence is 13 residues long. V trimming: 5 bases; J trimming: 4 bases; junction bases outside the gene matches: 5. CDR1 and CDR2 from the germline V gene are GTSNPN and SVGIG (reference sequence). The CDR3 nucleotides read TGTGCCTGGCGGGGACAGCTTAATCAGCCCCAGCATTTT. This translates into CAWRGQLNQPQHF.

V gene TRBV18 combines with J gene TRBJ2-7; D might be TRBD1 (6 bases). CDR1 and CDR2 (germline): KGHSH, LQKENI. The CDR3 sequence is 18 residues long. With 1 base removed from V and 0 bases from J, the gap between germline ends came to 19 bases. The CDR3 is CASSPQARGMFGSYEQYF. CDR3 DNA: TGTGCCAGCTCACCACAGGCCAGGGGAATGTTTGGCTCCTACGAGCAGTACTTC.

The CDR3 sequence: CASRLGFGAWNTEAFF. CDR3 in DNA: TGTGCAAGTCGCTTAGGGTTCGGGGCCTGGAACACTGAAGCTTTCTTT. The rearrangement uses TRBV12-2 and TRBJ1-1. TRBV12-2 is termed a pseudogene. The CDR3 is 16 residues long.

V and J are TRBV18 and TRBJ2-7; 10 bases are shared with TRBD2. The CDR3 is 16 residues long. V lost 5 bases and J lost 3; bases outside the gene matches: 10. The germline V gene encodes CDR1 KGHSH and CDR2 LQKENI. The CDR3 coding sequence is TGTGCCAGCTCAGAAGGGACTAGCGTTCCAGGCTACGAGCAGTACTTC. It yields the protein CASSEGTSVPGYEQYF.

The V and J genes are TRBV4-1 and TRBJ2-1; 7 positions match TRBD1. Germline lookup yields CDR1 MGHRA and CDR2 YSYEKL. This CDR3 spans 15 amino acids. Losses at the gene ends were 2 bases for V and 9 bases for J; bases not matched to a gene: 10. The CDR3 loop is CASSQPLRGLGEQFF. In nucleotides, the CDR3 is TGCGCCAGCAGCCAACCATTGAGGGGGCTTGGTGAGCAGTTCTTC.

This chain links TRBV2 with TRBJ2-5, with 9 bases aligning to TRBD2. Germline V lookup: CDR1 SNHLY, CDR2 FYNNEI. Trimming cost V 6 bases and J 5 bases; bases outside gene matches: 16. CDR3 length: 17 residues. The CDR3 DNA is TGTGCCAGCAGCGATACCTTGGTAGCGGGAGTCGGGGAGACCCAGTACTTC. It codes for CASSDTLVAGVGETQYF.

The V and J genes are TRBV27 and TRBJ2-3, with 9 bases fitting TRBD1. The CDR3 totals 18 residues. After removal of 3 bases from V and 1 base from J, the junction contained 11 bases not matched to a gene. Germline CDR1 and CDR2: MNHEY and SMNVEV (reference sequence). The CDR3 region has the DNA TGTGCCAGCAGTTTGCCGGGACAGGGAAGATTCGGCACAGATACGCAGTATTTT. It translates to CASSLPGQGRFGTDTQYF.

This chain's CDR3 is CAISGRQGTRSQFYEQYF. For the CDR3, the DNA is TGTGCCATCAGTGGGCGACAGGGTACCCGCTCACAATTCTACGAGCAGTACTTC. The chain has TRBV10-3 and TRBJ2-7; 7 bases align to TRBD1. The germline V gene encodes CDR1 ENHRY and CDR2 SYGVKD. The CDR3 is 18 amino acids. The V and J ends lost 4 bases and 3 bases, in that order; junction bases with no gene match: 18.

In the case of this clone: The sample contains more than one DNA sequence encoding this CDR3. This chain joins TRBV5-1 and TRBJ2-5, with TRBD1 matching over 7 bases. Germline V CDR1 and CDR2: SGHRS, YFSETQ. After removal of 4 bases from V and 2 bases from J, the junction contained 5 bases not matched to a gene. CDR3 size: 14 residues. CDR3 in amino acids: CASSLDRAQETQYF. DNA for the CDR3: TGCGCCAGCAGCCTCGACAGGGCGCAAGAGACCCAGTACTTC.

CDR3 amino acids: CSASRVGAFF. Written as DNA, the CDR3 is TGCAGTGCTAGTAGAGTGGGAGCTTTCTTT. This chain links TRBV20-1 with TRBJ1-1; D unresolved. Per germline, CDR1 DFQATT and CDR2 SNEGSKA (reference sequence). This CDR3 is built from 10 residues. V dropped 3 bases and J dropped 10 bases, with 9 bases sitting between them.